This T cell receptor (beta chain) was recovered during a study of blood T cells in healthy people across ages. Turning to the study itself: Template switching retrieved approximately one barcoded beta molecule for each two T cells. Study results and caveats: Estimated diversity across one million T cells was deemed an underestimate.

To note about this clonotype: The antigen is not known. The junction shows a germline mismatch at one end, possibly a read error.

The CDR3 covers 16 residues. The germline V gene encodes CDR1 SGDLS and CDR2 YYNGEE. Next came a second PCR, run for roughly 6 to 11 cycles, which used a sample-barcoded 5' primer along with a J-beta primer mix. One entry per CDR3 protein results from TCRdb running MiXCR on the 5' RACE reads. The sample lists around 800,000 distinct CDR3 sequences, around 45% occurring once. Material for sequencing was blood. The chain carries TRBV9 and TRBJ2-1; 7 bases match TRBD2. The TCR originated in a man older than 75 in good health. In nucleotides, the CDR3 is TGTGCCGGCAGCGTAGTTGGGGCGGGAGTACACAATGAGCAGTTCTTC. Translation: CAGSVVGAGVHNEQFF.